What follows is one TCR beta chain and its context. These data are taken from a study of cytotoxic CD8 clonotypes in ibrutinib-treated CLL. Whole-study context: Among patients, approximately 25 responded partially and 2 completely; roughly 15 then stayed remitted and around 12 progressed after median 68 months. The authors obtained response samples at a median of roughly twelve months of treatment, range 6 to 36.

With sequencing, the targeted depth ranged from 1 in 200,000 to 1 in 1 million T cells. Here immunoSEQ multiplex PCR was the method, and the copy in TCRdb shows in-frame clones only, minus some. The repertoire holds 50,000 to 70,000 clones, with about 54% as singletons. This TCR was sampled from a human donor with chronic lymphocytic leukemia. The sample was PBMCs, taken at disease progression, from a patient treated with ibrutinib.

The CDR3 spells CATRPRQQETQYF. In DNA form, the CDR3 reads TGTGCCACCAGGCCCAGGCAGCAAGAGACCCAGTACTTC. This chain connects TRBV15 to TRBJ2-5, with D hard to call. The CDR3 spans 13 residues. Germline V lookup: CDR1 LNHNV, CDR2 YYDKDF (reference sequence). With 6 bases removed from V and 2 bases from J, the gap between germline ends came to 10 bases.